The 30 T cell receptor beta chains reported below all come from one sample, sequenced in a study of STAT3 mutations in large granular lymphocyte leukemia. No antigen is known for these receptors. Study-wide points: In T-cell large granular lymphocyte leukemia, about half of patients showed multiple immunodominant subclonotypes.

Repertoires were generated with immunoSEQ multiplex PCR, while TCRdb's copy carries only in-frame clones and drops some. This sample yields about 42,000 clones, of which roughly three quarters are seen a single time; around 0.43% belongs to the top ten. Sequencing was carried out using PBMCs. The receptors here all came from a human donor with T large granular lymphocyte leukemia. Some clones in this sample may be carry-over from other donors' samples.

The chain is built from TRBV21-1 and TRBJ1-5. TRBV21-1 is a pseudogene segment. This CDR3 has 15 amino acids. The DNA of the CDR3 is TGTGCCAGCAGCAAAGCGCCGGGAAGCAATCAGCCCCAGCATTTT. This encodes CASSKAPGSNQPQHF.

The chain recombines TRBV19 with TRBJ1-1; no reliable D call. The CDR3 spans 15 residues. V lost 2 bases, J lost 1 base, and 11 bases lay in between. Germline V gene data show CDR1 as LNHDA and CDR2 as SQIVND (reference sequence). DNA of the CDR3: TGTGCCAGTAGTATAAAGAGCGGGTCGAACACTGAAGCTTTCTTT. Translating gives CASSIKSGSNTEAFF.

The gene calls are TRBV6-1 and TRBJ1-1; D perhaps matches TRBD1 (6 bases). Trimming cost V 7 bases and J 0 bases, with 9 bases left between them. Per germline, CDR1 MNHNS and CDR2 SASEGT. This CDR3 region has 13 residues. The CDR3 reads CASTGQLNTEAFF. The CDR3 DNA sequence: TGTGCCAGCACTGGACAGCTGAACACTGAAGCTTTCTTT.

In this sample, this clone turned up a few times. This sequence joins TRBV7-9 and TRBJ2-7; 7 bases agree with TRBD1. The CDR3 sequence is 15 residues long. With V trimmed by 1 base and J by 7 bases, 10 bases remained unmatched. Looked up from germline, CDR1 is SEHNR and CDR2 is FQNEAQ (reference sequence). The CDR3 spells CASSLGAGGVGEQYV. In DNA form, the CDR3 reads TGTGCCAGCAGCTTAGGGGCAGGGGGTGTGGGTGAGCAGTACGTC.

This chain connects TRBV2 to TRBJ1-2, with 7 bases aligning to TRBD1. The CDR3 length is 12 residues. Trimming removed 7 bases from V and 7 bases from J; junction bases left unmatched: 6. CDR1 SNHLY and CDR2 FYNNEI come from the germline V gene. CDR3 nucleotides: TGTGCCAGCACCGGGACAGTATCTGGCTACACCTTC. This codes for CASTGTVSGYTF. The entire variable domain, with the rest obtained from reference TRBV2 and TRBJ1-2, is as follows: EPEVTQTPSHQVTQMGQEVILRCVPISNHLYFYWYRQILGQKVEFLVSFYNNEISEKSEIFDDQFSVERPDGSNFTLKIRSTKLEDSAMYFCASTGTVSGYTFGSGTRLTVV.

This clone was detected once. The gene calls are TRBV5-1 and TRBJ2-2, with 12 bases that match TRBD1. V dropped 0 bases and J dropped 5; count of bases not matched to a gene: 5. Germline V lookup: CDR1 SGHRS, CDR2 YFSETQ. The CDR3 contains 17 residues. The CDR3 loop reads CASSLEPGQGATGELFF. The CDR3 nucleotides are TGCGCCAGCAGCTTGGAACCGGGACAGGGGGCAACCGGGGAGCTGTTTTTT.

This chain joins TRBV9 and TRBJ1-4; 9 positions match TRBD1. Germline assignment: CDR1 SGDLS and CDR2 YYNGEE. This CDR3 is 16 amino acids long. Trimming took 2 bases from V and 5 from J; bases not matched to a gene: 7. CDR3 in amino acids: CASSVRGQGRNEKLFF. The CDR3 DNA reads TGTGCCAGCAGCGTTCGCGGACAGGGGCGGAATGAAAAACTGTTTTTT.

The chain has TRBV28 and TRBJ2-5; 10 positions agree with TRBD2. The V gene's germline CDR1 is MDHEN and CDR2 SYDVKM. Trimming removed 5 bases from V and 5 bases from J; junction bases left unmatched: 17. CDR3 length equals 18 residues. The DNA for the CDR3 is TGTGCCAGCAGTCCCCTGCGGAGCGGGGGGGCCGAAAAGGAGACCCAGTACTTC. It translates to CASSPLRSGGAEKETQYF.

This chain connects TRBV2 to TRBJ2-1, with D hard to call. V was trimmed by 2 bases and J by 7 bases, leaving 9 bases between them. Germline CDR1 and CDR2: SNHLY and FYNNEI. This CDR3 comprises 13 residues. In nucleotides, the CDR3 is TGTGCCAGCAGTGAAAATAGTGGGAATGAGCAGTTCTTC. Protein product: CASSENSGNEQFF.

This rearrangement joins TRBV6-6 to TRBJ1-5; the match to TRBD1 covers 9 bases. The junction had 2 bases not matched to a gene; V was cut back by 4 bases and J by 4 bases. Germline CDR1 MNHNY, CDR2 SVGAGI (reference sequence). The CDR3 is made up of 14 amino acids. CDR3 protein: CASSWTGANQPQHF. The CDR3 nucleotides are TGTGCCAGCAGTTGGACAGGGGCGAATCAGCCCCAGCATTTT.

The J gene is TRBJ2-2, the V gene TRBV19; D is ambiguous. V was trimmed by 8 bases and J by 3 bases, leaving 10 bases between them. The CDR3 totals 13 residues. The germline gives CDR1 LNHDA, CDR2 SQIVND (reference sequence). This CDR3 is CASDSSYTGELFF. The CDR3 bases are TGTGCCAGTGATAGCAGCTACACCGGGGAGCTGTTTTTT.

This clone was detected only once. The CDR3: CASSRTGVVFEQYV. The CDR3 bases are TGTGCCAGCAGCCGGACAGGGGTTGTATTCGAGCAGTACGTC. The chain is built from TRBV7-9 and TRBJ2-7; 9 nucleotides match TRBD1. Germline CDR1 reads SEHNR; CDR2 reads FQNEAQ (reference sequence). CDR3 length: 14 amino acids. V lost 5 bases to trimming and J lost 6 bases; unmatched junction nucleotides: 8.

The genes are TRBV29-1 and TRBJ2-5; 10 nucleotides agree with TRBD2. The CDR3 is 16 amino acids. V was pared by 3 bases and J by 5 bases, with 12 bases of the junction left unmatched. Per the germline V gene, CDR1 is SQVTM and CDR2 is ANQGSEA. CDR3 nucleotide sequence: TGCAGCGTTGAGGGCCAGCGGGGGGGAGCAGAGGAGACCCAGTACTTC. Its translation: CSVEGQRGGAEETQYF.

This clone turned up a few times. The rearrangement uses TRBV7-2 and TRBJ1-5; 8 bases match TRBD1. The CDR3 totals 16 residues. V lost 0 bases and J lost 2; bases outside the gene matches: 3. Germline CDR1 SGHTA, CDR2 FQGNSA. CDR3 loop: CASSLAGTGGNQPQHF. CDR3 nucleotide sequence: TGTGCCAGCAGCTTAGCGGGGACAGGCGGCAATCAGCCCCAGCATTTT.

The chain couples TRBV7-2 to TRBJ1-5; D call uncertain. The germline gives CDR1 SGHTA, CDR2 FQGNSA. The CDR3 length is 13 residues. Trimming took 4 bases from V and 5 from J, leaving 9 bases between them. The CDR3, as DNA: TGTGCCAGCAGCTCCCAAGGAGATCAGCCCCAGCATTTT. Translated: CASSSQGDQPQHF. The complete variable domain, with remaining parts taken from reference TRBV7-2 and TRBJ1-5, reads GAGVSQSPSNKVTEKGKDVELRCDPISGHTALYWYRQSLGQGLEFLIYFQGNSAPDKSGLPSDRFSAERTGGSVSTLTIQRTQQEDSAVYLCASSSQGDQPQHFGDGTRLSIL.

This CDR3 is CASSPPRGVNNEQFF. As DNA, the CDR3 is TGTGCCAGCAGTCCCCCTCGAGGGGTAAACAATGAGCAGTTCTTC. The chain has TRBV28 and TRBJ2-1; D is perhaps TRBD1 or TRBD2 (5 bases each). The CDR3 extends over 15 amino acids. V lost 5 bases, J lost 5 bases, and 16 bases lay in between. Per germline, CDR1 MDHEN and CDR2 SYDVKM.

The rearrangement uses TRBV14 and TRBJ2-7; 8 positions agree with TRBD2. With 0 bases clipped from V and 4 bases from J, the junction kept 5 bases outside the gene matches. The CDR3 contains 15 residues. Germline loops: CDR1 SGHDN, CDR2 FVKESK. The CDR3 region has the DNA TGTGCCAGCAGCCAAGAGTTCGGGGGGGCGTACGAGCAGTACTTC. It translates to CASSQEFGGAYEQYF.

V is TRBV4-1 and J is TRBJ2-2; 11 bases agree with TRBD1. CDR1 MGHRA and CDR2 YSYEKL come from the germline V gene. The V gene end was trimmed by 4 bases and the J gene end by 8 bases; junction bases not matched to a gene: 15. The CDR3 spans 18 residues. The CDR3 nucleotides read TGCGCCAGCAGCCGCTGGGGCACTGGACAGGGGGCCGGAGGGGAGCTGTTTTTT. This sequence encodes CASSRWGTGQGAGGELFF.

The chain carries TRBV2 and TRBJ2-5; 8 bases map to TRBD2. The CDR3 contains 13 residues. Germline CDR1 and CDR2: SNHLY and FYNNEI. V was pared by 7 bases and J by 2 bases, with 3 bases of the junction left unmatched. As DNA, the CDR3 is TGTGCCAGCACAGGACTAGCTCAAGAGACCCAGTACTTC. Encoded protein: CASTGLAQETQYF.

The chain links TRBV7-9 to TRBJ1-1, with TRBD1 identical over 7 bases. Germline trimming cut 3 bases from V and 6 bases from J; bases unmatched to any gene: 7. The length of the CDR3 is 14 residues. Germline CDR1 SEHNR, CDR2 FQNEAQ (reference sequence). The CDR3 DNA sequence: TGTGCCAGCAGCTTCGTAACAGGGGAGGCTGAAGCTTTCTTT. It codes for CASSFVTGEAEAFF.

This chain joins TRBV9 and TRBJ2-2; no firm D call. The ends were cut back, 1 base at V and 7 bases at J, with 2 bases in the middle. CDR1 is SGDLS and CDR2 is YYNGEE in the germline V gene. This CDR3 spans 11 amino acids. The CDR3 spells CASSVNGELFF. CDR3 sequence (DNA): TGTGCCAGCAGCGTAAACGGGGAGCTGTTTTTT. Full variable domain (rest looked up from reference TRBV9 and TRBJ2-2): DSGVTQTPKHLITATGQRVTLRCSPRSGDLSVYWYQQSLDQGLQFLIQYYNGEERAKGNILERFSAQQFPDLHSELNLSSLELGDSALYFCASSVNGELFFGEGSRLTVL.

The rearrangement joins TRBV19 to TRBJ1-4; possible D gene TRBD1, 5 bases. The CDR3 contains 13 residues. Germline loops: CDR1 LNHDA, CDR2 SQIVND (reference sequence). Trimming removed 5 bases from V and 8 bases from J, with 12 bases in between. Here the CDR3 reads CASSREEGEKLFF. The CDR3 nucleotides are TGTGCCAGTAGTCGGGAGGAGGGGGAAAAACTGTTTTTT.

This clone was seen once. For the CDR3, the DNA is TGTGCCAGTAGTACCGACATGATCACCGGGGAGCTGTTTTTT. This sequence encodes CASSTDMITGELFF. The chain joins TRBV19 to TRBJ2-2; no firm D call. V gave up 4 bases and J gave up 4 bases, with 10 bases separating them. The length of the CDR3 is 14 residues. Germline CDR1 reads LNHDA; CDR2 reads SQIVND (reference sequence).

The chain links TRBV19 to TRBJ1-5; D unclear. Deletions cut 8 bases from V and 1 base from J, with 12 bases between. The CDR3 is 14 residues long. Germline CDR1 reads LNHDA; CDR2 reads SQIVND (reference sequence). The CDR3 sequence: CASAGPWSNQPQHF. CDR3 in DNA: TGTGCCAGTGCCGGCCCCTGGAGCAATCAGCCCCAGCATTTT.

This clone appeared a few times. The chain uses TRBV6-6 and TRBJ2-3; TRBD2 matches at 9 bases. The CDR3 has 14 amino acids. After removal of 8 bases from V and 3 bases from J, the junction contained 6 bases not matched to a gene. Germline lookup yields CDR1 MNHNY and CDR2 SVGAGI (reference sequence). The CDR3 is CASGLAGETDTQYF. CDR3 sequence (DNA): TGTGCCAGCGGGTTAGCGGGGGAGACAGATACGCAGTATTTT.

The chain has TRBV5-1 and TRBJ2-6; D is unclear. The CDR3 totals 18 residues. V was cut by 0 bases and J by 0 bases, with 13 bases left in between. CDR1 is SGHRS, CDR2 YFSETQ, per germline. CDR3 DNA: TGCGCCAGCAGCTTGGCACGCCCGGGCAGCTCTGGGGCCAACGTCCTGACTTTC. This codes for CASSLARPGSSGANVLTF.

The CDR3: CASSHPQGGGYTF. The CDR3 nucleotides are TGTGCCAGCAGCCACCCCCAGGGCGGTGGCTACACCTTC. The V and J genes are TRBV6-4 and TRBJ1-2, with D tentatively TRBD1 (5 bases). V dropped 6 bases and J dropped 7 bases, with 15 bases sitting between them. CDR3 size: 13 residues. The germline gives CDR1 MRHNA, CDR2 SNTAGT.

The chain recombines TRBV7-2 with TRBJ1-5; D is ambiguous. This CDR3 is built from 11 residues. Trimming took 5 bases from V and 7 from J, leaving 6 bases between them. Germline V CDR1 and CDR2: SGHTA, FQGNSA. CDR3 sequence (DNA): TGTGCCAGCAGCCGTAACCAGCCCCAGCATTTT. Its translation is CASSRNQPQHF.

The CDR3 sequence is CASQSGDRNTEAFF. CDR3 nucleotides: TGCGCCAGCCAATCAGGGGACCGGAACACTGAAGCTTTCTTT. The chain carries TRBV4-1 and TRBJ1-1, with a tentative D call TRBD1 (6 bases). V lost 8 bases to trimming and J lost 1 base, with 14 bases between them. This CDR3 contains 14 residues. Germline loops: CDR1 MGHRA, CDR2 YSYEKL.

This chain connects TRBV30 to TRBJ2-3; the D call may be TRBD1 or TRBD2 (5 bases each). The CDR3 spans 14 residues. Germline assignment: CDR1 GTSNPN and CDR2 SVGIG (reference sequence). The V and J ends lost 3 bases and 3 bases respectively, with 13 bases between them. Here the CDR3 DNA reads TGTGCCTGGAGCGGACGTGGGGGAACAGATACGCAGTATTTT. Translation gives CAWSGRGGTDTQYF.